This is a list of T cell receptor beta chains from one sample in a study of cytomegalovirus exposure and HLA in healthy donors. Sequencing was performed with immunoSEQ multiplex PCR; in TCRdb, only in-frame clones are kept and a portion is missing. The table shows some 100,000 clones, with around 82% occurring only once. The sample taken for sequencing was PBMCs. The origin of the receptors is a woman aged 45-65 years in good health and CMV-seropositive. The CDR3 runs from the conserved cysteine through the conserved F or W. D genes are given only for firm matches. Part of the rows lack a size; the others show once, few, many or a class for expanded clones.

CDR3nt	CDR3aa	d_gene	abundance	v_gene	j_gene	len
TGTGCCAGCAGTGAACGGGCGGGAAGAGTCTACGAGCAGTACTTC	CASSERAGRVYEQYF	-	-	TRBV6-1	TRBJ2-7	15
TGTGCCAGCAGATCACCCCGGGACAGGGCCCTCGAGCAGTACTTC	CASRSPRDRALEQYF	TRBD1	-	TRBV2	TRBJ2-7	15
TGTGCCAGTAGTATAAGGGACAGCTATGGCTACACCTTC	CASSIRDSYGYTF	TRBD1	-	TRBV19	TRBJ1-2	13
TGTGCCAGCAGTGGGAGTCAAACAGGTCGTGGGGCCAACGTCCTGACTTTC	CASSGSQTGRGANVLTF	-	once	TRBV6-1	TRBJ2-6	17
TGTGCCAGCAGCTGGGAGGGGGTCCTCACAGATACGCAGTATTTT	CASSWEGVLTDTQYF	-	few	TRBV5-6	TRBJ2-3	15
TGCAGCGCTCGACAGGTCCCTAATCAAGACTATGGCTACACCTTC	CSARQVPNQDYGYTF	-	-	TRBV29-1	TRBJ1-2	15
TGTGCCAGTAGAGAGGCGAATACGCAGTATTTT	CASREANTQYF	-	-	TRBV19	TRBJ2-3	11
TGTGCCAGCATAGAGACAGGGGATCAGCCCCAGCATTTT	CASIETGDQPQHF	TRBD1	-	TRBV2	TRBJ1-5	13
TGTGCCAGCAGCTTAAGGTTTATCGAAAACGGGAAAAGAGATACGCAGTATTTT	CASSLRFIENGKRDTQYF	-	-	TRBV5-6	TRBJ2-3	18
TGCGCCAGCAGCCCCGGGACTAGCGGGGCCGGGGAGCTGTTTTTT	CASSPGTSGAGELFF	TRBD2	-	TRBV5-1	TRBJ2-2	15
TGTGCCAGCAGCTTGGGGCGGTATAGCAATCAGCCCCAGCATTTT	CASSLGRYSNQPQHF	-	once	TRBV5-6	TRBJ1-5	15
TGTGCCAGCAGTTACTCAATACTTACAGGAGCTGAAGCTTTCTTT	CASSYSILTGAEAFF	-	-	TRBV6-5	TRBJ1-1	15
TGCGCCAGCAGCGGGACTAGCGGAACCTACAATGAGCAGTTCTTC	CASSGTSGTYNEQFF	TRBD2	-	TRBV5-1	TRBJ2-1	15
TGTGCCAGCAGCCAAGAAACTAGCACAGATACGCAGTATTTT	CASSQETSTDTQYF	-	once	TRBV4-2	TRBJ2-3	14
TGTGCCAGCAGCTCCCCGGGACTAGCCTACGAGCAGTACTTC	CASSSPGLAYEQYF	TRBD2	once	TRBV27	TRBJ2-7	14
TGTGCCTGGAGTGTAACGACGGGGGGTACTGAAGCTTTCTTT	CAWSVTTGGTEAFF	-	-	TRBV30	TRBJ1-1	14
TGTGCCAGCAGCCCTACCGGGACAGGGGCGGACATTCAGTACTTC	CASSPTGTGADIQYF	TRBD1	once	TRBV6-5	TRBJ2-4	15
TGTGCCAGCAGGCCTACGGAGGGAGACACTGAAGCTTTCTTT	CASRPTEGDTEAFF	-	-	TRBV7-9	TRBJ1-1	14
TGTGCCAGCAGCCCCGGACAGGGAAAACTGTTTTTT	CASSPGQGKLFF	TRBD1	-	TRBV9	TRBJ1-4	12
TGCGCCAGCAGCTTTTCCCTCGGGACTAACTACGAGCAGTACTTC	CASSFSLGTNYEQYF	TRBD2	-	TRBV5-1	TRBJ2-7	15
TGTGCCAGCAGCTTAGCGGGACAGGCCTTGACTGAAGCTTTCTTT	CASSLAGQALTEAFF	TRBD1	-	TRBV7-8	TRBJ1-1	15
TGCGCCAGCAGTGAGGGATCGGGACAGGGGAAATACGAGCAGTACTTC	CASSEGSGQGKYEQYF	TRBD1	-	TRBV10-2	TRBJ2-7	16
TGTGCCAGCACCTTGGTGGACTCTAGCACAGATACGCAGTATTTT	CASTLVDSSTDTQYF	-	few	TRBV2	TRBJ2-3	15
TGTGCCGGCACCTACGGTGGGAACACTGAAGCTTTCTTT	CAGTYGGNTEAFF	-	-	TRBV11-2	TRBJ1-1	13
TGTGCCAGCAGTGACCAGGGTGAGTACACTGAAGCTTTCTTT	CASSDQGEYTEAFF	-	-	TRBV6-1	TRBJ1-1	14
TGTGCCTTTGAGGGGGGGGGCAATCAGCCCCAGCATTTT	CAFEGGGNQPQHF	-	-	TRBV30	TRBJ1-5	13
TGTGCCAGCAGCATATTTGGGACTCGGGATGAGCAGTTCTTC	CASSIFGTRDEQFF	-	-	TRBV9	TRBJ2-1	14
TGTGCCAGCAGCGGAGCAGGGTGGCGGGGCTATGGCTACACCTTC	CASSGAGWRGYGYTF	-	-	TRBV9	TRBJ1-2	15
TGCGCCAGCAGTGAGTACAGGAAAAAAGAGCAGTACTTC	CASSEYRKKEQYF	-	-	TRBV10-1	TRBJ2-7	13
TGTGCCAGCAGCCCTACAGTGAACACTGAAGCTTTCTTT	CASSPTVNTEAFF	-	few	TRBV4-2	TRBJ1-1	13
TGTGCCAGCTCACCACCCGGGTTCTCCTACGAGCAGTACTTC	CASSPPGFSYEQYF	-	-	TRBV18	TRBJ2-7	14
TGTGCCACCAGCAGACTTTCCTTTCCCGAGCAGTACTTC	CATSRLSFPEQYF	-	-	TRBV15	TRBJ2-7	13
TGTGCCAGCAGCCCTGACGGGGGGGCGGTTGGCTACACCTTC	CASSPDGGAVGYTF	-	-	TRBV5-6	TRBJ1-2	14
TGTGCCAGCAGCCCCCTGGGACAGGGGGCCGAGCAGTACTTC	CASSPLGQGAEQYF	TRBD1	-	TRBV11-2	TRBJ2-7	14
TGTGCCAGCAGCTTGGGGCAGGGGTCCTATGGCTACACCTTC	CASSLGQGSYGYTF	-	few	TRBV5-8	TRBJ1-2	14
TGTGCCAGCAGACCCCCTTCGGAGGCCTCCTACGAGCAGTACTTC	CASRPPSEASYEQYF	-	-	TRBV6-6	TRBJ2-7	15
TGTGCCAGCAGCCCCAAACTCCCGACGAACACCGGGGAGCTGTTTTTT	CASSPKLPTNTGELFF	-	-	TRBV9	TRBJ2-2	16
TGCGCCAGCAGCCGGGCGGGGACCGAACAAGGCGAGCAGTACTTC	CASSRAGTEQGEQYF	-	-	TRBV5-1	TRBJ2-7	15
TGTGCCAGCAGCTTGAGTTATAGCAATCAGCCCCAGCATTTT	CASSLSYSNQPQHF	-	few	TRBV7-6	TRBJ1-5	14
TGCGCCAGCAGCCAAGGGGGGGACAGGAGGAACACTGAAGCTTTCTTT	CASSQGGDRRNTEAFF	TRBD1	-	TRBV4-1	TRBJ1-1	16
TGTGCCAGCAGTGGGCAGAATAGCAATCAGCCCCAGCATTTT	CASSGQNSNQPQHF	-	once	TRBV2	TRBJ1-5	14
TGTGCCAGCAGCCCTGGACAGGGGGTGGCCGGGGAGCTGTTTTTT	CASSPGQGVAGELFF	TRBD1	once	TRBV9	TRBJ2-2	15
TGTGCCTGGATCGCCCCGGACAGGGACCCTCAAGCTTTCTTT	CAWIAPDRDPQAFF	TRBD1	-	TRBV30	TRBJ1-1	14
TGTGCCAGCAGCCGGACAGGGGGCGGGGGTACGGCGGGGTACAATGAGCAGTTCTTC	CASSRTGGGGTAGYNEQFF	TRBD1	-	TRBV5-4	TRBJ2-1	19
TGTGCCAGCAGCTCCCCGGGCTCAGCGGACGAGCAGTACTTC	CASSSPGSADEQYF	-	many	TRBV7-9	TRBJ2-7	14
TGTGCCAGCAGCCGACAGGAAGGTTATCAGCCCCAGCATTTT	CASSRQEGYQPQHF	-	few	TRBV2	TRBJ1-5	14
TGTGCCGCTGAGGCAGGGGAAAAACTGTTTTTT	CAAEAGEKLFF	-	-	TRBV7-6	TRBJ1-4	11
TGTGCCAGCAGTTCCGGGACAGCGATCCAAGAGACCCAGTACTTC	CASSSGTAIQETQYF	TRBD1	-	TRBV6-1	TRBJ2-5	15
TGTGCCAGCAGTGACAGGACAGGGTATGGCTACACCTTC	CASSDRTGYGYTF	TRBD1	-	TRBV6-4	TRBJ1-2	13
TGTGCCAGCAGCTTAGGCGGGAGCTCCTACAATGAGCAGTTCTTC	CASSLGGSSYNEQFF	-	few	TRBV13	TRBJ2-1	15
TGCGCCAGCAGCCCGGGGTCGCCAGAGGTGGGCTACACCTTC	CASSPGSPEVGYTF	-	-	TRBV5-1	TRBJ1-2	14
TGTGCCAGCATCGTTGATAGCGGGAGGCTAAACTCCTACGAGCAGTACTTC	CASIVDSGRLNSYEQYF	TRBD2	-	TRBV2	TRBJ2-7	17
TGTGCCAGCAGCCCGGGACACGTTAACTATGGCTACACCTTC	CASSPGHVNYGYTF	-	-	TRBV7-9	TRBJ1-2	14
TGTGCCAGCAGTGAAGGGACAGGTCATAACTATGGCTACACCTTC	CASSEGTGHNYGYTF	TRBD1	-	TRBV2	TRBJ1-2	15
TGTGCCTGGAGTCAGGGGGCGTTCACTGAAGCTTTCTTT	CAWSQGAFTEAFF	TRBD1	-	TRBV30	TRBJ1-1	13
TGTGCCAGCAGCGTAGAACCGCTCGCGGAAAAACTGTTTTTT	CASSVEPLAEKLFF	-	once	TRBV9	TRBJ1-4	14